This T cell receptor beta chain was found in a study of shared clonotypes between healthy human individuals. Study conclusions and caveats: Generation probability values for non-shared clonotypes were lower than those for clonotypes shared by all four donors. Estimated richness values were generally larger in naive subsets than in memory subsets. The study sampled only blood, and tissue repertoires likely differ.

Running of the assay took place at deep level. The protocol was immunoSEQ multiplex PCR, while the TCRdb copy is restricted to in-frame clones and leaves out a portion. The sample records about 590,000 clones, 95% to 96% being singletons. Regarding this clone: Its target is unknown.

The naive CD8 population came from CD45RO-negative cells selected for CCR7, without terminally differentiated effector memory CD45RA+ cells. The CDR3 contains 16 residues. CDR1 and CDR2 (germline): SEHNR, FQNEAQ (reference sequence). Trimming cost V 6 bases and J 2 bases, with 17 bases left between them. The specimen was naive CD8+ T cells sorted from blood. The genes are TRBV7-9 and TRBJ2-1; D might be TRBD1 (5 bases). The source is a woman younger than 45 in good health. DNA for the CDR3: TGTGCCAGCAGAACAGGTTCCGGACGAGCCTACAATGAGCAGTTCTTC. Translation gives CASRTGSGRAYNEQFF.